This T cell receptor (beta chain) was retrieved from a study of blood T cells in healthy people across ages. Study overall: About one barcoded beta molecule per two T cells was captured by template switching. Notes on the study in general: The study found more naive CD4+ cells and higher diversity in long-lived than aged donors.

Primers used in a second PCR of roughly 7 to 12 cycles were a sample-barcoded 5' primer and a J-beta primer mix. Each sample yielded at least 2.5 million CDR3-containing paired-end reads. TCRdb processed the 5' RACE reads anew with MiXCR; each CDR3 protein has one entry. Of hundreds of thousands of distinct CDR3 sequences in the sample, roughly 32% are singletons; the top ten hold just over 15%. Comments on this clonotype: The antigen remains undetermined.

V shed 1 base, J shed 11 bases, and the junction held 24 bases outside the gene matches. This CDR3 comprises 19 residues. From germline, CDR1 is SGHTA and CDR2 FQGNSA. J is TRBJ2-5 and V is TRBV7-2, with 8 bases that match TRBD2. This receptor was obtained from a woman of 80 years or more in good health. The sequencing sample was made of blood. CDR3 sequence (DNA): TGTGCCAGCAGCTTAGTAGTAGCGGGACGAGCGGGGGTCTACAATGAGCAGTACTTC. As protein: CASSLVVAGRAGVYNEQYF.